These 15 T cell receptor beta chains share one sample of origin, sequenced in a study of OX40 agonist ivuxolimab in advanced cancers. Clones were sequenced by immunoSEQ multiplex PCR, and TCRdb holds only the in-frame ones, with some missing. The sample lists around 80,000 clones; about 86% were seen once. The source material was CD4+ or CD8+ T cells sorted from blood, sampled in a trial of the OX40 agonist ivuxolimab. These receptors were collected from an adult with an advanced solid tumor such as melanoma, head and neck, liver or kidney cancer.

The chain recombines TRBV7-9 with TRBJ2-2; 9 bases are shared with TRBD2. The CDR3 consists of 15 residues. V shed 4 bases, J shed 5 bases, and the junction held 5 bases outside the gene matches. Per germline, CDR1 SEHNR and CDR2 FQNEAQ (reference sequence). CDR3 protein: CASSSLSGSTGELFF. CDR3 nucleotides: TGTGCCAGCAGCTCCCTTAGCGGGAGTACCGGGGAGCTGTTTTTT.

The chain couples TRBV4-3 to TRBJ2-3; no definite D call. The CDR3 sequence is 16 residues long. CDR1 is LGHNA, CDR2 YSLEER, per germline. V lost 0 bases, J lost 0 bases, and 10 bases lay in between. The CDR3 DNA is TGCGCCAGCAGCCAAGATCTCCCGGCTAGCACAGATACGCAGTATTTT. Protein sequence: CASSQDLPASTDTQYF.

This clone was seen only once. This CDR3 is CASSPRGTERYEQYF. In DNA form, the CDR3 reads TGTGCCAGCAGCCCACGGGGGACAGAACGCTACGAGCAGTACTTC. This chain connects TRBV4-2 to TRBJ2-7, with a weak D call TRBD1 (7 bases). The CDR3 is 15 amino acids. V lost 4 bases and J lost 3, with 16 bases in between. Germline V gene lookup returns CDR1 LGHNA and CDR2 YNFKEQ.

The V gene is TRBV5-1, the J gene TRBJ2-5; 7 bases are a match to TRBD2. The trim removed 0 bases at V and 4 bases at J, leaving 9 bases unmatched. CDR1 and CDR2 from the germline V gene are SGHRS and YFSETQ. CDR3 length equals 16 residues. The CDR3 nucleotides are TGCGCCAGCAGCTTGGAATCAAGTGGGAGGGGAGAGACCCAGTACTTC. This sequence encodes CASSLESSGRGETQYF.

This clone was observed a single time. The chain has TRBV29-1 and TRBJ2-2, with TRBD2 matching 9 bases. The germline gives CDR1 SQVTM, CDR2 ANQGSEA. The CDR3 has 16 residues. V lost 4 bases to trimming and J lost 6 bases; unmatched junction nucleotides: 12. CDR3 protein: CSVVDSGGCWAGELFF. CDR3 in DNA: TGCAGCGTTGTGGACAGCGGGGGGTGTTGGGCCGGGGAGCTGTTTTTT.

The V gene is TRBV6-5, the J gene TRBJ2-1; no definite D call. From germline, CDR1 is MNHEY and CDR2 SVGAGI. The CDR3 totals 14 residues. Trimming stripped 7 bases from V and 2 bases from J, with 12 bases between. The CDR3 loop reads CASKRSQAYNEQFF. In DNA form, the CDR3 reads TGTGCCAGCAAGAGAAGTCAGGCCTACAATGAGCAGTTCTTC.

The rearrangement joins TRBV5-6 to TRBJ2-5, with unresolved D. V lost 5 bases and J lost 3, with 14 bases in between. The CDR3 sequence is 14 residues long. The germline CDR1 and CDR2 sequences are SGHDT and YYEEEE. The CDR3 DNA reads as TGTGCCAGCAGGATCCAGCTGATCGAAGAGACCCAGTACTTC. This encodes CASRIQLIEETQYF. Together with reference TRBV5-6 and TRBJ2-5, the CDR3 gives the full variable domain: DAGVTQSPTHLIKTRGQQVTLRCSPKSGHDTVSWYQQALGQGPQFIFQYYEEEERQRGNFPDRFSGHQFPNYSSELNVNALLLGDSALYLCASRIQLIEETQYFGPGTRLLVL.

The chain joins TRBV10-3 to TRBJ1-5; the D gene is possibly TRBD1 (6 bases). CDR1 ENHRY and CDR2 SYGVKD come from the germline V gene. Trimming removed 8 bases from V and 0 bases from J, with 8 bases in between. This CDR3 spans 13 amino acids. DNA of the CDR3: TGTGCCATCTCACAGGGTAGCAATCAGCCCCAGCATTTT. Residues: CAISQGSNQPQHF.

The chain is built from TRBV10-2 and TRBJ2-2; D call uncertain. V dropped 4 bases and J dropped 5 bases, with 2 bases sitting between them. The CDR3 covers 11 residues. From germline, CDR1 is WSHSY and CDR2 SAAADI. The DNA of the CDR3 is TGCGCCAGCAGTGTTACCGGGGAGCTGTTTTTT. Its protein is CASSVTGELFF.

The rearrangement uses TRBV7-9 and TRBJ1-1, with 10 positions matching TRBD1. Losses at the gene ends were 3 bases for V and 6 bases for J; bases not matched to a gene: 7. In germline, CDR1 is SEHNR, CDR2 FQNEAQ (reference sequence). The CDR3 runs 15 residues. The CDR3 bases are TGTGCCAGCAGCTTCTTGGACAGGGGGAGGCCTGAAGCTTTCTTT. It encodes CASSFLDRGRPEAFF. Using reference TRBV7-9 and TRBJ1-1 for the parts outside the CDR3, the full variable domain is DTGVSQNPRHKITKRGQNVTFRCDPISEHNRLYWYRQTLGQGPEFLTYFQNEAQLEKSRLLSDRFSAERPKGSFSTLEIQRTEQGDSAMYLCASSFLDRGRPEAFFGQGTRLTVV.

V is TRBV15 and J is TRBJ2-2, with D hard to call. The CDR3 spans 17 residues. The V end was cut by 1 base, the J end by 0 bases, with 12 bases between. From germline, CDR1 is LNHNV and CDR2 YYDKDF (reference sequence). The CDR3 here is CATSRVPRQTNTGELFF. The CDR3 DNA reads as TGTGCCACCAGCAGAGTTCCCCGACAAACGAACACCGGGGAGCTGTTTTTT.

The chain couples TRBV27 to TRBJ2-7, with a possible D match to TRBD2 (7 bases). Germline V gene data show CDR1 as MNHEY and CDR2 as SMNVEV (reference sequence). This CDR3 has 14 amino acids. V lost 0 bases to trimming and J lost 5 bases, with 11 bases between them. The CDR3 reads CASSLSAGGHEQYF. As DNA, the CDR3 is TGTGCCAGCAGTTTATCGGCCGGGGGGCACGAGCAGTACTTC.

The chain has TRBV27 and TRBJ1-2, with 11 nucleotides matching TRBD1. The CDR3 covers 16 residues. J was trimmed by 8 bases and V by 7 bases; bases with no gene match: 15. Germline loops: CDR1 MNHEY, CDR2 SMNVEV (reference sequence). CDR3 residues: CASKNGGTGGLKGYTF. CDR3 nucleotide sequence: TGTGCCAGCAAAAATGGGGGGACAGGGGGTCTAAAAGGCTACACCTTC.

The chain carries TRBV5-6 and TRBJ2-7, with 7 positions matching TRBD1. The CDR3 is 14 amino acids. Germline V gene lookup returns CDR1 SGHDT and CDR2 YYEEEE. Trimming cost V 0 bases and J 2 bases; bases outside gene matches: 2. The CDR3 region is CASSLVGTAYEQYV. In DNA form, the CDR3 reads TGTGCCAGCAGCTTGGTTGGGACAGCCTACGAGCAGTACGTC.

The rearrangement uses TRBV2 and TRBJ1-1; D perhaps matches TRBD1 (6 bases). Germline V gives CDR1 SNHLY, CDR2 FYNNEI. This CDR3 region has 16 residues. V dropped 5 bases and J dropped 1 base, with 17 bases sitting between them. For the CDR3, the DNA is TGTGCCAGCAGTAGAGGGGGGCTGAGGGCGAACACTGAAGCTTTCTTT. It yields the protein CASSRGGLRANTEAFF.